A single sample gave rise to the 24 T cell receptor beta chains below, sequenced in a study of blood T cell repertoires in COVID-19. Sequencing used immunoSEQ multiplex PCR; TCRdb keeps in-frame clones, though not all of them. This sample has 270,000 or so clones, with about 89% found just once. Sample: PBMCs or T cells enriched from blood (not recorded which). Receptor source: a woman between 18 and 30 years old who had recovered from COVID-19.

The chain couples TRBV5-1 to TRBJ1-6; D is unclear. In germline, CDR1 is SGHRS, CDR2 YFSETQ. V lost 0 bases and J lost 8, with 12 bases in between. CDR3 length equals 15 residues. The CDR3 region has the DNA TGCGCCAGCAGCTTGGCCCGGGGATGGGATTCACCCCTCCACTTT. This codes for CASSLARGWDSPLHF.

This clone was detected only once. This chain joins TRBV20-1 and TRBJ1-2, with D possibly matching TRBD1 (5 bases). Germline CDR1 DFQATT, CDR2 SNEGSKA (reference sequence). Trimming removed 3 bases from V and 1 base from J, with 24 bases in between. CDR3 size: 18 residues. The CDR3 DNA sequence: TGCAGTGCTAGTTTGCGGGGCGGTCGGGAGGACTATAACTATGGCTACACCTTC. Translation gives CSASLRGGREDYNYGYTF.

This clone occurred a few times. The same CDR3 is also encoded by other DNA sequences in this sample. The V and J genes are TRBV5-4 and TRBJ1-2, with 7 bases lining up with TRBD1. V trimming: 4 bases; J trimming: 0 bases; junction bases outside the gene matches: 3. CDR3 length equals 14 residues. Germline V lookup: CDR1 SGHNT, CDR2 YYREEE (reference sequence). The CDR3 DNA reads as TGTGCCAGCAGCAGGGACAGTTCTAACTATGGCTACACCTTC. As protein: CASSRDSSNYGYTF.

The V and J genes are TRBV6-5 and TRBJ2-7, with 9 bases fitting TRBD1. The CDR3 sequence is 15 residues long. Germline V gene lookup returns CDR1 MNHEY and CDR2 SVGAGI. V was pared by 6 bases and J by 6 bases, with 12 bases of the junction left unmatched. CDR3 DNA sequence: TGTGCCAGCAGCTACCCGGGACAGGGAAGGGGCGAGCAGTACTTC. Translation gives CASSYPGQGRGEQYF.

The chain is built from TRBV2 and TRBJ2-1; 14 nucleotides line up with TRBD2. J gave up 3 bases and V 4 bases, and 11 bases lay outside the gene matches. CDR3 length: 19 amino acids. Germline V gene sequence: CDR1 SNHLY, CDR2 FYNNEI. Here the CDR3 DNA reads TGTGCCAGCAGTGCACCGGGACTAGCGGGAGCACGGGGCTACAATGAGCAGTTCTTC. Translation gives CASSAPGLAGARGYNEQFF.

This clone showed up just once. The J gene is TRBJ2-1, the V gene TRBV27; 7 bases line up with TRBD2. The CDR3 spans 19 residues. Germline V gives CDR1 MNHEY, CDR2 SMNVEV (reference sequence). Trimming cost V 0 bases and J 2 bases; bases outside gene matches: 13. The CDR3 nucleotides read TGTGCCAGCAGTTTATCCTTTATTCAACTAGCGACGACCTACAATGAGCAGTTCTTC. This translates into CASSLSFIQLATTYNEQFF.

The chain joins TRBV5-1 to TRBJ1-1; TRBD1 matches 8 bases. Unmatched junction bases numbered 6, after V lost 4 bases and J lost 4 bases. From germline, CDR1 is SGHRS and CDR2 YFSETQ. This CDR3 is built from 14 residues. CDR3 DNA: TGCGCCAGCAGCCCCTCAACAGGGGGCACTGAAGCTTTCTTT. As protein: CASSPSTGGTEAFF.

The chain carries TRBV27 and TRBJ2-1, with a tentative D call TRBD2 (6 bases). In germline, CDR1 is MNHEY, CDR2 SMNVEV (reference sequence). V was shortened by 6 bases and J by 12 bases, with 18 bases between the two germline ends. The CDR3 has 13 amino acids. The CDR3 reads CASRTTSFESQFF. The CDR3 DNA is TGTGCCAGCAGGACGACTAGTTTCGAATCGCAGTTCTTC.

V is TRBV5-6 and J is TRBJ2-7, with TRBD1 identical over 8 bases. The germline CDR1 and CDR2 sequences are SGHDT and YYEEEE. V was clipped by 1 base and J by 2 bases; unmatched bases: 11. The CDR3 contains 17 residues. This CDR3 is CASSLYGWDRKTYEQYF. The CDR3, as DNA: TGTGCCAGCAGCTTGTATGGCTGGGACAGGAAAACCTACGAGCAGTACTTC.

In this sample, this clone turned up once. V usage is TRBV7-2 and J usage is TRBJ2-4, with 11 bases matching TRBD2. Trimming cost V 5 bases and J 8 bases; bases outside gene matches: 14. The CDR3 is 17 residues long. Germline CDR1 is SGHTA and CDR2 is FQGNSA. CDR3 in DNA: TGTGCCAGCAGCCCACTGGTATCTAGCGGGGGGATAGACATTCAGTACTTC. Translating it yields CASSPLVSSGGIDIQYF.

The rearrangement uses TRBV7-2 and TRBJ2-5, with a possible D match to TRBD1 (6 bases). V was shortened by 5 bases and J by 5 bases, with 18 bases between the two germline ends. CDR1 SGHTA and CDR2 FQGNSA come from the germline V gene. This CDR3 has 15 residues. Here the CDR3 reads CASSLGTLHLETQYF. The CDR3 DNA follows: TGTGCCAGCAGCCTCGGGACACTCCATCTCGAGACCCAGTACTTC.

The rearrangement uses TRBV18 and TRBJ2-2; maybe TRBD1 (6 bases). This CDR3 comprises 15 residues. Trimming removed 6 bases at V and 2 bases at J, with 13 bases between. Germline CDR1 reads KGHSH; CDR2 reads LQKENI. In nucleotides, the CDR3 is TGTGCCAGCTCTCCAGGACAGCTAAACACCGGGGAGCTGTTTTTT. Encoded protein: CASSPGQLNTGELFF.

This rearrangement joins TRBV5-5 to TRBJ1-1; D possibly corresponds to TRBD1 (5 bases). Trimming took 7 bases from V and 0 from J, leaving 13 bases between them. This CDR3 comprises 14 residues. The V gene's germline CDR1 is SGHKS and CDR2 YYEKEE (reference sequence). DNA for the CDR3: TGTGCCAGCTTTCAGGGTGCTATGAACACTGAAGCTTTCTTT. It yields the protein CASFQGAMNTEAFF.

This clone was observed a single time. The J gene is TRBJ1-5, the V gene TRBV27; D unclear. Germline-derived CDR1 and CDR2 are MNHEY and SMNVEV (reference sequence). The V end was cut by 5 bases, the J end by 1 base, with 9 bases between. The CDR3 runs 14 residues. The chain's CDR3 is CASSPYSSNQPQHF. In nucleotides, the CDR3 is TGTGCCAGCAGTCCCTACAGCAGCAATCAGCCCCAGCATTTT.

This chain joins TRBV28 and TRBJ2-1, with TRBD1 identical over 7 bases. From germline, CDR1 is MDHEN and CDR2 SYDVKM. Unmatched junction bases numbered 8, after V lost 7 bases and J lost 8 bases. The CDR3 has 13 residues. DNA for the CDR3: TGTGCCAGCACCAGGGGGTTTAGGGATGAGCAGTTCTTC. Translating it yields CASTRGFRDEQFF.

The genes are TRBV19 and TRBJ2-5, with D perhaps matching TRBD1 (7 bases). Trimming took 3 bases from V and 5 from J, leaving 16 bases between them. The CDR3 loop spans 15 amino acids. In germline, CDR1 is LNHDA, CDR2 SQIVND (reference sequence). Here the CDR3 reads CASSIRGDFWETQYF. In nucleotides, the CDR3 is TGTGCCAGTAGTATCAGGGGGGATTTCTGGGAGACCCAGTACTTC.

The chain employs TRBV5-1 and TRBJ1-4; TRBD1 matches at 7 bases. The CDR3 sequence is 19 residues long. The junction had 15 bases not matched to a gene; V was cut back by 4 bases and J by 0 bases. CDR1 is SGHRS, CDR2 YFSETQ, per germline. The CDR3 DNA reads TGCGCCAGCAGCGAAGGACAGGCCCTACCGCCTGCAACTAATGAAAAACTGTTTTTT. Translation gives CASSEGQALPPATNEKLFF.

The V gene is TRBV11-3, the J gene TRBJ2-1; D might be TRBD1 (5 bases). The CDR3 is made up of 14 amino acids. V dropped 1 base and J dropped 6 bases, with 10 bases sitting between them. Germline V gene lookup returns CDR1 SGHNT and CDR2 YENEEA. For the CDR3, the DNA is TGTGCCAGCAGCTTAGTCCAGGGTAGCAATGAGCAGTTCTTC. Translating gives CASSLVQGSNEQFF.

This chain connects TRBV2 to TRBJ1-1, with no clear D. The germline gives CDR1 SNHLY, CDR2 FYNNEI. The CDR3 consists of 15 residues. V gave up 3 bases and J gave up 6 bases, with 17 bases separating them. As DNA, the CDR3 is TGTGCCAGCAGTGACTTCCCAGGAATGGGAGCTGAAGCTTTCTTT. It specifies CASSDFPGMGAEAFF.

This rearrangement joins TRBV7-9 to TRBJ1-1; no reliable D call. Trimming pared 2 bases from V and 1 base from J, leaving 11 bases between. This CDR3 comprises 15 residues. Germline-derived CDR1 and CDR2 are SEHNR and FQNEAQ (reference sequence). CDR3 sequence: CASSLPRFGNTEAFF. The CDR3 DNA reads as TGTGCCAGCAGCTTACCCCGCTTCGGGAACACTGAAGCTTTCTTT.

Note on this clone: Other DNA sequences within the sample encode an identical CDR3. Here the CDR3 reads CASSTTGDTEAFF. DNA for the CDR3: TGTGCCAGTAGCACTACAGGGGACACTGAAGCTTTCTTT. The chain employs TRBV19 and TRBJ1-1; 7 nucleotides agree with TRBD1. Per the germline V gene, CDR1 is LNHDA and CDR2 is SQIVND (reference sequence). Losses at the gene ends were 6 bases for V and 3 bases for J; bases not matched to a gene: 4. The CDR3 totals 13 residues.

This clone was counted only a few times. The rearrangement links TRBV9 to TRBJ2-3, with 11 bases identical to TRBD2. The CDR3 sequence is 17 residues long. After removal of 2 bases from V and 2 bases from J, the junction contained 7 bases not matched to a gene. Germline values: CDR1 SGDLS, CDR2 YYNGEE. The CDR3 nucleotides are TGTGCCAGCAGCGTTCGACTAGCGGGATTGCTCACAGATACGCAGTATTTT. Encoded protein: CASSVRLAGLLTDTQYF.

This clone was detected once. The V call is TRBV7-9, the J call TRBJ2-1; 12 bases align to TRBD1. With 3 bases clipped from V and 9 bases from J, the junction kept 6 bases outside the gene matches. The CDR3 extends over 15 amino acids. Looked up from germline, CDR1 is SEHNR and CDR2 is FQNEAQ (reference sequence). The CDR3 protein is CASSFWDRGQGEQFF. Written as DNA, the CDR3 is TGTGCCAGCAGCTTCTGGGACAGGGGGCAGGGTGAGCAGTTCTTC.

The chain links TRBV11-2 to TRBJ1-1, with D perhaps TRBD1 (5 bases). The CDR3 consists of 17 residues. V lost 5 bases, J lost 4 bases, and 23 bases lay in between. In germline, CDR1 is SGHAT, CDR2 FQNNGV. The CDR3 protein is CASSRGRPRRLGTEAFF. In DNA, the CDR3 is TGTGCCAGCAGCAGGGGCCGGCCGAGGCGGCTGGGCACTGAAGCTTTCTTT.